This T cell receptor (beta chain) was retrieved from a study of cytomegalovirus exposure and HLA in healthy donors. Regarding the study as a whole: When a later analysis was performed, an Asian-associated ancestry cluster reportedly had fewer N-insertions than the approximately 690-donor mean. It was reported that the classifier diagnosed cytomegalovirus status with high specificity and sensitivity in both the original and validation cohorts. The authors later linked a missense DCLRE1C variant to TCR beta V- and J-gene trimming.

A multiplex PCR was run with 60 Vbeta primers and 13 Jbeta primers. In the source study's methods: In a later analysis, of 84 million or so unique beta chains, about 10 million appeared in at least two donors. Data came from immunoSEQ multiplex PCR; TCRdb stores just in-frame clones and leaves some out. Clone size and V and J calls were adopted from that table, with D and trimming inferred from the DNA. This sample has about 180,000 clones; under 85% occur once, and the top ten carry 2% to 2.5%. About this clone: Its matching antigen is unknown.

Deletions cut 2 bases from V and 4 bases from J, with 13 bases between. This CDR3 contains 15 residues. Germline V CDR1 and CDR2: MGHDK, SYGVNS. V is TRBV25-1 and J is TRBJ2-3; weak D call: TRBD2 (7 bases). The sequence came from a human donor in good health. Material for sequencing was PBMCs. The DNA for the CDR3 is TGTGCCAGCAGTGAAGGGGGGGGCCACGCAGATACGCAGTATTTT. It specifies CASSEGGGHADTQYF.